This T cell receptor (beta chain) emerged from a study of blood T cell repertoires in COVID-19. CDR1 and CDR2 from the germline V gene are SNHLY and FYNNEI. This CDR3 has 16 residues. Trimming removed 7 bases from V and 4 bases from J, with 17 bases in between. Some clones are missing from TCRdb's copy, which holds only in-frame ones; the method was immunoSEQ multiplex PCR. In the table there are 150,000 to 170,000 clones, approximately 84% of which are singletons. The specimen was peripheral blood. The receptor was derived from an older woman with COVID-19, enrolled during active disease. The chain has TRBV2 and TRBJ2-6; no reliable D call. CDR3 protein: CASTSTPGSGANVLTF. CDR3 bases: TGTGCCAGCACCAGCACCCCAGGATCCGGGGCCAACGTCCTGACTTTC.